Listed below are T cell receptor beta chains from one sample, sequenced in a study of TIL therapy for anti-PD-1-resistant metastatic lung cancer. Produced via immunoSEQ multiplex PCR; TCRdb's table is partial and in-frame only. This table has approximately 60,000 clones, roughly four fifths appearing once. The specimen was blood, collected at baseline. Every receptor here comes from a person between 25 and 80 years old with non-small cell lung cancer. The conserved cysteine and the conserved F or W are not part of the CDR3 here. Clone size appears in some rows only: once, few, many, or a class for an expanded clone.

>TRBV9|TRBJ1-4|-
ASSERGESTNEKLF
>TRBV4-3|TRBJ2-6|-
ASSQASLRTSGANVLT
>TRBV3-1/TRBV3-2|TRBJ1-2|-
ASSHLQGWLSTGYT
>TRBV7-3|TRBJ2-7|-
ASSRGAAYEQY
>TRBV30|TRBJ2-6|-
AWSVVAGANVLT
>TRBV6-1|TRBJ1-1|-
ASSEALNTEAF
>TRBV7-2|TRBJ2-1|-
ASSTRTGSYNEQF
>TRBV2|TRBJ1-1|-
ASSEVGGPNTEAF
>TRBV6-5|TRBJ2-3|-
ASKGYTDTQY
>TRBV5-4|TRBJ1-2|-
ASSLDRAQNYGYT
>TRBV15|TRBJ1-3|-
ATSRGTGHSGNTIY
>TRBV18|TRBJ1-1|-
ASSPQPTAMNTEAF
>TRBV9|TRBJ1-6|-
ASSADRVPNSPLH
>TRBV10-2|TRBJ1-3|-
ASSDKRGSGNTIY
>TRBV5-1|TRBJ2-3|-
ASSSPSGPDTQY
>TRBV20-1|TRBJ2-7|-
SASRPGHSYEQY
>TRBV11-3|TRBJ1-3|once
ASSFGGSGNTIY
>TRBV28|TRBJ2-3|once
ASSGAWRESADTQY
>TRBV3-1/TRBV3-2|TRBJ1-1|-
ASSQGTGGMVEAF
>TRBV7-2|TRBJ2-7|-
ASSLGGGPSSYEQY
>TRBV19|TRBJ2-3|once
ASATGAFSTDTQY
>TRBV6-2/TRBV6-3|TRBJ1-1|-
ASSTRSTEAF
>TRBV5-8|TRBJ2-1|-
ASSLGPLRTGRANNEQF
>TRBV27|TRBJ2-5|once
ASSRNGGAETQY
>TRBV28|TRBJ1-3|once
ASCSTGLFIY
>TRBV18|TRBJ2-3|-
ASRLAPSSAQY
>TRBV27|TRBJ2-7|-
ASSFLDRVPYEQY
>TRBV28|TRBJ1-4|-
ASSDPEGLNEKLF
>TRBV11-2|TRBJ1-4|-
ASSLGTFYNEKLF
>TRBV28|TRBJ2-7|-
ASRLPGQGNEQY
>TRBV14|TRBJ2-7|-
ASSQGRWIRSEQY
>TRBV11-3|TRBJ2-7|-
ASSLRGGANEQY
>TRBV28|TRBJ1-5|once
ASSLTGGAKQPQH
>TRBV3-1/TRBV3-2|TRBJ2-7|-
ASSHQLDGTAYEQY
>TRBV5-8|TRBJ2-7|-
ASSLVLGQGYEQY
>TRBV24-1|TRBJ1-6|-
AAGGGYNSPLH
>TRBV11-2|TRBJ1-5|-
ASSQEDTGQPQH
>TRBV6-6|TRBJ2-7|medium-sized
ASSPGTNYEQY
>TRBV6-2/TRBV6-3|TRBJ1-1|-
ASSSTGRYLTEAF
>TRBV27|TRBJ2-2|-
ASSFRGQTNTGELF
>TRBV10-3|TRBJ2-7|-
AISDTRLAVYEQY
>TRBV24-1|TRBJ2-5|-
ATSGVGAGKGETQY
>TRBV19|TRBJ1-5|-
ASSKLGQGGNQPQH
>TRBV10-3|TRBJ2-7|few
AISESMRLEQY
>TRBV7-8|TRBJ2-7|-
ASSLIAGVTYEQY
>TRBV10-2|TRBJ2-1|-
ASRNYYNEQF
>TRBV4-1|TRBJ1-4|-
ASSQGGTGREKLF
>TRBV24-1|TRBJ2-5|-
ATSEGQGKQTQY
>TRBV6-2/TRBV6-3|TRBJ2-1|-
ASSYLRSNEQF
>TRBV7-2|TRBJ2-7|-
ASSLRDLSYEQY
>TRBV6-5|TRBJ1-1|-
ATTYHPQGRTEAF
>TRBV6-5|TRBJ1-2|few
ASSYSQGGYGYT